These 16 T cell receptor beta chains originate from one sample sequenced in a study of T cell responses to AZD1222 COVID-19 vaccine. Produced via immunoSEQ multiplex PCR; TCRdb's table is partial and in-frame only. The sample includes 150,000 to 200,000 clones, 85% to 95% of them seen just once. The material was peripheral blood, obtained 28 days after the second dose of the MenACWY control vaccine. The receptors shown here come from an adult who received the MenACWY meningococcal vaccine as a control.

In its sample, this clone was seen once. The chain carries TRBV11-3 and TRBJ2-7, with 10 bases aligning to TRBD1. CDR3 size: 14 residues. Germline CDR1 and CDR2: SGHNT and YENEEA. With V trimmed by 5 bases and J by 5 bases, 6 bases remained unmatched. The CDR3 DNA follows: TGTGCCAGCAGCGGGACAGGGGCTCGGGACGAGCAGTACTTC. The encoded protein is CASSGTGARDEQYF.

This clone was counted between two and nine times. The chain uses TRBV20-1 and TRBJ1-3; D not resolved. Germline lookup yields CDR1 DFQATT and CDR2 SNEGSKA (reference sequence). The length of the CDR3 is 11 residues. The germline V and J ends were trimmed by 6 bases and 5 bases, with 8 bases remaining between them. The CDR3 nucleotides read TGCAGTGCGAGGGTGAGAAACACCATATATTTT. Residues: CSARVRNTIYF.

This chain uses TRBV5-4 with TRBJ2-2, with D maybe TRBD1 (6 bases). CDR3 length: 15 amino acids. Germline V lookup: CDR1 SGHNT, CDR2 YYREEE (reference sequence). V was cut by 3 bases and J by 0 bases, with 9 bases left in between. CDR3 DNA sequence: TGTGCCAGCAGCTCCGGGACACCGAACACCGGGGAGCTGTTTTTT. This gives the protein CASSSGTPNTGELFF.

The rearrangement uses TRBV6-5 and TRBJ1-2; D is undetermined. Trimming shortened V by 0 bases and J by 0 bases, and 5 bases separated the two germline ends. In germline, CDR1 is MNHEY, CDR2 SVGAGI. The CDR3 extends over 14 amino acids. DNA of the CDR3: TGTGCCAGCAGTTACTCAGCGGCTAACTATGGCTACACCTTC. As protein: CASSYSAANYGYTF.

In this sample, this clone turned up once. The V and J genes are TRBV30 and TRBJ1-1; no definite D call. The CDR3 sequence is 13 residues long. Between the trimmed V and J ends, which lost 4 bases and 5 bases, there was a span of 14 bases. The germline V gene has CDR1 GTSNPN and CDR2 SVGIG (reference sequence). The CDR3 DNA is TGTGCCTGGAACCTGGGAGTCTGGACTGAAGCTTTCTTT. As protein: CAWNLGVWTEAFF.

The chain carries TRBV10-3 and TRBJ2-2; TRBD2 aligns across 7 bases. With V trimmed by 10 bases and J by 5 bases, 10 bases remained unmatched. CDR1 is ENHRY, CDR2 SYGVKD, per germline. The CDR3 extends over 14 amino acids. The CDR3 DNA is TGTGCCACCTCACCCGCGGGAGATACCGGGGAGCTGTTTTTT. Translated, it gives CATSPAGDTGELFF.

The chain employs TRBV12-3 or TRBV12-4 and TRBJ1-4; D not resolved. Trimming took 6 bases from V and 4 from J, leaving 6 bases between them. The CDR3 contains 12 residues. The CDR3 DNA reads TGTGCCAGCAGCTTCTATAATGAAAAACTGTTTTTT. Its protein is CASSFYNEKLFF.

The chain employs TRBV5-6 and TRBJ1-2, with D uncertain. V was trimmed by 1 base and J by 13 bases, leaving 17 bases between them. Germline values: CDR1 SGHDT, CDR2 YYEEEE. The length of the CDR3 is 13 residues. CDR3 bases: TGTGCCAGCAGCTTGTCAGGACCCGGGGTTTCCACCTTC. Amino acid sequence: CASSLSGPGVSTF.

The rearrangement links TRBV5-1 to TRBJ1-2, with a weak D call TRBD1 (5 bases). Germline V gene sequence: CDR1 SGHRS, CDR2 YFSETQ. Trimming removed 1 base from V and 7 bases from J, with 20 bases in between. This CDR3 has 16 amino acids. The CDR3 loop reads CASSLPRGGSLAGYTF. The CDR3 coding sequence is TGCGCCAGCAGCTTGCCCCGTGGGGGGTCCTTGGCTGGCTACACCTTC.

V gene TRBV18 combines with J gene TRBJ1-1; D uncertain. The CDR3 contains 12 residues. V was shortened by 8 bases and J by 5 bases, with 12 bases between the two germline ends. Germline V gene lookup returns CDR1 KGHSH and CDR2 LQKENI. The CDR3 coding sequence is TGTGCCAGCCAAAGACCTAAGACTGAAGCTTTCTTT. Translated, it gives CASQRPKTEAFF.

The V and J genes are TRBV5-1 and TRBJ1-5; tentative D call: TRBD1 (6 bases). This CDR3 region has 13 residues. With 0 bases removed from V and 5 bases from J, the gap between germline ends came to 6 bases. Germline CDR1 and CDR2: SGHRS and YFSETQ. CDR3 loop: CASSLGGHQPQHF. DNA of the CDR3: TGCGCCAGCAGCTTGGGGGGGCATCAGCCCCAGCATTTT.

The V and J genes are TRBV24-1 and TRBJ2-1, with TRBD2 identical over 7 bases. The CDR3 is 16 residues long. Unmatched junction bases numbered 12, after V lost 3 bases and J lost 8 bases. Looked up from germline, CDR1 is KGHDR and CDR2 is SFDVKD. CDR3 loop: CATSDLSAGPLHEQFF. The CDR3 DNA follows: TGTGCCACCAGTGATCTCTCAGCGGGGCCCCTCCATGAGCAGTTCTTC.

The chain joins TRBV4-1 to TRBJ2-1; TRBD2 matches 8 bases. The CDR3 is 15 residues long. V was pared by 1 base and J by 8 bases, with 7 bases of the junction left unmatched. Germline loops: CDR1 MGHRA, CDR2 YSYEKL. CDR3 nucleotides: TGCGCCAGCAGCCAAGGACTAGCGTTAAATCATGAGCAGTTCTTC. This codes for CASSQGLALNHEQFF.

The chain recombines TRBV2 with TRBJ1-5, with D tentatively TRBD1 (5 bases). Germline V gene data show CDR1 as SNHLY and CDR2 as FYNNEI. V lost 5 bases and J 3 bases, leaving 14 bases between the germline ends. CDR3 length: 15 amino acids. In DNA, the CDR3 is TGTGCCAGCAGTTCTGCAGGACACCTCAATCAGCCCCAGCATTTT. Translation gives CASSSAGHLNQPQHF.

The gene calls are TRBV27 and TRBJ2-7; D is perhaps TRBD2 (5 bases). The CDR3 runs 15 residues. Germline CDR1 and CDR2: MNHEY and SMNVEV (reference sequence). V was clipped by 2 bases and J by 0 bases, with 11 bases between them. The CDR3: CASSLSLAVSYEQYF. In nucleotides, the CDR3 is TGTGCCAGCAGTTTAAGCCTAGCAGTCTCCTACGAGCAGTACTTC.

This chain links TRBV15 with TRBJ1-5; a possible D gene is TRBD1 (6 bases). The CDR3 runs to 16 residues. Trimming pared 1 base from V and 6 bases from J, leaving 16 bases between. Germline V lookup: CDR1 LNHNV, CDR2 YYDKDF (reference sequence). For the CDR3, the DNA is TGTGCCACCAGCAGAGGGCAGCCAGGGGAGGTTCAGCCCCAGCATTTT. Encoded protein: CATSRGQPGEVQPQHF.